These 26 T cell receptor beta chains share one sample of origin, sequenced in a study of cytomegalovirus exposure and HLA in healthy donors. Clones were sequenced by immunoSEQ multiplex PCR, and TCRdb holds only the in-frame ones, with some missing. The sample lists around 250,000 clones, roughly 89% seen once, with 0.35% to 0.4% in the top ten. Sequencing used PBMCs. Receptor source: a woman aged 18-29 years in good health and CMV-seronegative.

This chain connects TRBV5-4 to TRBJ1-6; TRBD1 agrees at 7 bases. CDR3 length: 17 amino acids. The germline gives CDR1 SGHNT, CDR2 YYREEE (reference sequence). Unmatched junction bases numbered 7, after V lost 4 bases and J lost 0 bases. The CDR3 sequence is CASSHPGQSSYNSPLHF. In nucleotides, the CDR3 is TGTGCCAGCAGCCATCCGGGACAGAGCTCCTATAATTCACCCCTCCACTTT.

The chain is built from TRBV4-3 and TRBJ2-7; 8 bases line up with TRBD1. J lost 5 bases, V lost 4 bases, and 4 bases had no gene match. The germline V gene encodes CDR1 LGHNA and CDR2 YSLEER. This CDR3 spans 13 amino acids. The CDR3 sequence: CASSPDRVHEQYF. The CDR3 DNA reads TGCGCCAGCAGCCCGGACAGGGTCCACGAGCAGTACTTC.

This chain joins TRBV30 and TRBJ1-6; D unresolved. Germline-derived CDR1 and CDR2 are GTSNPN and SVGIG (reference sequence). Trimming removed 2 bases from V and 7 bases from J, with 15 bases in between. The CDR3 is 15 amino acids. The CDR3 DNA reads TGTGCCTGGAGTAAAACCCGGGTTCCAAATTCACCCCTCCACTTT. This sequence encodes CAWSKTRVPNSPLHF.

The sample holds one count of this clone. The rearrangement uses TRBV18 and TRBJ2-2; D unresolved. The CDR3 extends over 14 amino acids. Germline V gives CDR1 KGHSH, CDR2 LQKENI. The V end lost 2 bases, the J end lost 6 bases, and 10 bases lay between the germline ends. The CDR3 coding sequence is TGTGCCAGCTCACCAGCAAAATCAGCCGGGGAGCTGTTTTTT. Translated, it gives CASSPAKSAGELFF.

This chain joins TRBV10-3 and TRBJ2-2; TRBD1 might be the D (6 bases). With 11 bases removed from V and 0 bases from J, the gap between germline ends came to 13 bases. Germline CDR1 ENHRY, CDR2 SYGVKD. The CDR3 has 14 amino acids. In DNA, the CDR3 is TGTGCCTCGGGACATTCGACGAACACCGGGGAGCTGTTTTTT. It is translated as CASGHSTNTGELFF.

This rearrangement joins TRBV11-3 to TRBJ2-1, with 8 bases aligning to TRBD2. This CDR3 spans 18 amino acids. With 4 bases clipped from V and 2 bases from J, the junction kept 13 bases outside the gene matches. Germline CDR1 and CDR2: SGHNT and YENEEA. The CDR3 nucleotides are TGTGCCAGCAGCTCAAACCGAGCGGGGGAGCGACCCTACAATGAGCAGTTCTTC. It yields the protein CASSSNRAGERPYNEQFF.

V usage is TRBV28 and J usage is TRBJ2-7, with TRBD1 matching 7 bases. The CDR3 is 15 amino acids. V dropped 5 bases and J dropped 3; count of bases not matched to a gene: 10. From germline, CDR1 is MDHEN and CDR2 SYDVKM. This chain's CDR3 is CASSLPGTEDYEQYF. For the CDR3, the DNA is TGTGCCAGCAGTCTACCCGGGACAGAAGACTACGAGCAGTACTTC.

This rearrangement joins TRBV2 to TRBJ1-2, with 8 bases fitting TRBD1. Trimming took 3 bases from V and 8 from J; bases not matched to a gene: 14. CDR3 length equals 16 residues. The germline V gene has CDR1 SNHLY and CDR2 FYNNEI. CDR3 loop: CASSELRTGKVKGYTF. As DNA, the CDR3 is TGTGCCAGCAGTGAGCTCCGGACAGGGAAGGTTAAGGGCTACACCTTC.

The chain carries TRBV6-1 and TRBJ2-7; D is unresolved. V was cut by 2 bases and J by 6 bases, with 8 bases left in between. From germline, CDR1 is MNHNS and CDR2 SASEGT. The CDR3 loop spans 12 amino acids. The CDR3 spells CASSESGSEQYV. The CDR3 bases are TGTGCCAGCAGTGAATCCGGGTCCGAGCAGTACGTC.

V gene TRBV27 combines with J gene TRBJ2-1, with D hard to call. Trimming stripped 3 bases from V and 5 bases from J, with 5 bases between. The CDR3 contains 12 residues. Germline CDR1 and CDR2: MNHEY and SMNVEV (reference sequence). In DNA form, the CDR3 reads TGTGCCAGCAGTTTTCCCGACAATGAGCAGTTCTTC. Translation gives CASSFPDNEQFF.

The chain uses TRBV30 and TRBJ2-2; TRBD1 is a possible D gene (6 bases). The CDR3 sequence is 14 residues long. From germline, CDR1 is GTSNPN and CDR2 SVGIG (reference sequence). V was cut by 0 bases and J by 2 bases, with 7 bases left in between. The CDR3 nucleotides are TGTGCCTGGAGTGTACAGGGAAACACCGGGGAGCTGTTTTTT. It specifies CAWSVQGNTGELFF.

The chain links TRBV27 to TRBJ2-7; no definite D call. Germline V CDR1 and CDR2: MNHEY, SMNVEV (reference sequence). The germline V and J ends were trimmed by 0 bases and 0 bases, with 6 bases remaining between them. The CDR3 sequence is 14 residues long. CDR3 in DNA: TGTGCCAGCAGTTTATCAGCAGGCTCCTACGAGCAGTACTTC. It specifies CASSLSAGSYEQYF.

This clone has just a few counts. The rearrangement joins TRBV6-4 to TRBJ2-1, with 9 positions matching TRBD1. There are 15 residues in the CDR3. The germline gives CDR1 MRHNA, CDR2 SNTAGT. V dropped 8 bases and J dropped 4; count of bases not matched to a gene: 9. CDR3 residues: CASGTGTGQYNEQFF. CDR3 sequence (DNA): TGTGCCAGCGGAACCGGGACAGGGCAATACAATGAGCAGTTCTTC.

The CDR3 spells CSVVGARNEQFF. The DNA of the CDR3 is TGCAGCGTTGTAGGGGCGCGCAATGAGCAGTTCTTC. J is TRBJ2-1 and V is TRBV29-1; D might be TRBD1 (5 bases). From germline, CDR1 is SQVTM and CDR2 ANQGSEA. This CDR3 contains 12 residues. V was pared by 4 bases and J by 6 bases, with 10 bases between.

The chain links TRBV19 to TRBJ2-1; 12 bases are shared with TRBD2. The trim removed 7 bases at V and 3 bases at J, leaving 1 base unmatched. There are 14 residues in the CDR3. The germline V gene has CDR1 LNHDA and CDR2 SQIVND (reference sequence). CDR3 sequence reads: CASKTSGGYNEQFF. CDR3 sequence (DNA): TGTGCCAGTAAGACTAGCGGGGGCTACAATGAGCAGTTCTTC.

This clone appeared a single time. This chain links TRBV5-1 with TRBJ1-1; D might be TRBD1 (5 bases). Germline loops: CDR1 SGHRS, CDR2 YFSETQ. This CDR3 has 14 residues. The V end was cut by 4 bases, the J end by 0 bases, with 10 bases between. The CDR3 sequence is CASSLDILNTEAFF. Here the CDR3 DNA reads TGCGCCAGCAGCCTGGACATATTGAACACTGAAGCTTTCTTT.

The chain recombines TRBV27 with TRBJ1-6; 8 bases are a match to TRBD1. Trimming cost V 4 bases and J 9 bases; bases outside gene matches: 8. The CDR3 is 15 residues long. Germline CDR1 is MNHEY and CDR2 is SMNVEV (reference sequence). CDR3 amino acids: CASSSGQGGLSPLHF. CDR3 nucleotides: TGTGCCAGCAGTTCAGGACAGGGTGGTCTTTCACCCCTCCACTTT.

This chain joins TRBV7-2 and TRBJ2-5; 8 nucleotides line up with TRBD2. V lost 4 bases and J lost 4; bases outside the gene matches: 8. The CDR3 has 15 amino acids. Germline V lookup: CDR1 SGHTA, CDR2 FQGNSA. The CDR3 bases are TGTGCCAGCAGCTATAGGGCGGGGGGCTCAGAGACCCAGTACTTC. Translating gives CASSYRAGGSETQYF.

This clone was observed once. V usage is TRBV5-4 and J usage is TRBJ2-7; 11 nucleotides match TRBD2. Germline V gene lookup returns CDR1 SGHNT and CDR2 YYREEE (reference sequence). Trimming at V came to 5 bases and at J to 1 base, leaving 2 bases not matched to a gene. The CDR3 runs 14 residues. The CDR3 loop reads CASSIAGGSYEQYV. The DNA for the CDR3 is TGTGCCAGCAGTATAGCGGGAGGGTCCTACGAGCAGTACGTC.

This chain joins TRBV10-2 and TRBJ2-1, with D possibly being TRBD2 (7 bases). The length of the CDR3 is 15 residues. Trimming took off 2 bases at V and 5 bases at J, with 13 bases between the two ends. Germline lookup yields CDR1 WSHSY and CDR2 SAAADI. This chain's CDR3 is CASSEMAGAHNEQFF. The DNA for the CDR3 is TGCGCCAGCAGTGAGATGGCGGGGGCACACAATGAGCAGTTCTTC.

The CDR3 DNA reads TGTGCCAGCAGTTCCCATAGCGGGGGATCCTACAATGAGCAGTTCTTC. Protein: CASSSHSGGSYNEQFF. The gene calls are TRBV27 and TRBJ2-1; 9 bases fit TRBD2. The CDR3 consists of 16 residues. In germline, CDR1 is MNHEY, CDR2 SMNVEV (reference sequence). V gave up 4 bases and J gave up 1 base; unmatched junction bases: 5.

V gene TRBV11-1 combines with J gene TRBJ2-7; TRBD1 might be the D (5 bases). The V end lost 3 bases, the J end lost 4 bases, and 7 bases lay between the germline ends. The germline gives CDR1 SGHAT, CDR2 FQDESV (reference sequence). CDR3 length: 12 residues. The CDR3 region is CASSFDSYEQYF. The CDR3 DNA sequence: TGTGCCAGCAGCTTTGACAGTTACGAGCAGTACTTC. Based on the CDR3 plus reference TRBV11-1 and TRBJ2-7, the full variable domain is EAEVAQSPRYKITEKSQAVAFWCDPISGHATLYWYRQILGQGPELLVQFQDESVVDDSQLPKDRFSAERLKGVDSTLKIQPAELGDSAMYLCASSFDSYEQYFGPGTRLTVT.

The CDR3 here is CSVVSDRNTEAFF. The CDR3 DNA reads as TGCAGCGTTGTGTCTGACAGGAACACTGAAGCTTTCTTT. The genes are TRBV29-1 and TRBJ1-1; TRBD1 is a possible D gene (5 bases). This CDR3 comprises 13 residues. CDR1 and CDR2 from the germline V gene are SQVTM and ANQGSEA. Trimming cost V 4 bases and J 1 base, with 10 bases left between them.

The genes are TRBV28 and TRBJ1-4; D unclear. The germline V gene has CDR1 MDHEN and CDR2 SYDVKM. CDR3 length equals 12 residues. Trimming left V 2 bases short and J 5 bases short, with 3 bases between. In DNA form, the CDR3 reads TGTGCCAGCAGTTTACTGAATGAAAAACTGTTTTTT. Translation gives CASSLLNEKLFF.

The V gene is TRBV27, the J gene TRBJ2-7; possible D gene TRBD2, 7 bases. The germline V and J ends were trimmed by 0 bases and 5 bases, with 14 bases remaining between them. CDR1 and CDR2 from the germline V gene are MNHEY and SMNVEV (reference sequence). The CDR3 contains 15 residues. The CDR3 is CASSLSAQGRDEQYF. The CDR3 DNA sequence: TGTGCCAGCAGTTTATCGGCCCAGGGGAGGGACGAGCAGTACTTC.

This chain uses TRBV27 with TRBJ1-6; D may be TRBD1 (6 bases). Trimming took 6 bases from V and 10 from J, leaving 16 bases between them. Germline loops: CDR1 MNHEY, CDR2 SMNVEV (reference sequence). The CDR3 is 14 amino acids. The CDR3 DNA is TGTGCCAGCAGAGACAGGTTGTATCGGTCACCCCTCCACTTT. Its protein product is CASRDRLYRSPLHF.